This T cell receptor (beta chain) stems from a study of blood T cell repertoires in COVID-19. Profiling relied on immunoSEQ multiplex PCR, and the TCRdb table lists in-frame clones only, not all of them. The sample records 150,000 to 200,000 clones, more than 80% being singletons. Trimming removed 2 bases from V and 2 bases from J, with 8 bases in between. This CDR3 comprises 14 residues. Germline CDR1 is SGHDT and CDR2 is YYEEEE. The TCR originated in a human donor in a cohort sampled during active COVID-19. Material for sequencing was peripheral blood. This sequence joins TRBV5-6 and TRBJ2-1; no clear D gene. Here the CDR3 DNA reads TGTGCCAGCAGCTTACAGACCACCTACAATGAGCAGTTCTTC. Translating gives CASSLQTTYNEQFF.